One sample yielded the 32 T cell receptor beta chains listed below, sequenced in a study of molecular identifiers for immune sequencing clone quantification. TCRdb processed the PCR reads anew with MiXCR; each CDR3 protein has one entry. The repertoire has about 320,000 distinct CDR3 sequences, 20% to 25% of them found once; the top ten carry 0.7% to 0.9%. The sample was naive CD8+ T cells from blood, with Jurkat cell RNA spiked in. Subset specified: FACS-sorted CD8+CD4-CCR7+CD45RA+ naive T cells. The receptors derive from a human donor in good health. Some libraries in this study had Jurkat cell RNA spiked in.

V and J are TRBV10-1 and TRBJ2-2, with D unclear. Trimming took off 3 bases at V and 7 bases at J, with 9 bases between the two ends. In germline, CDR1 is WNHNN, CDR2 SYGVQD (reference sequence). The CDR3 totals 13 residues. CDR3 loop: CASSDPPGGELFF. DNA for the CDR3: TGCGCCAGCAGTGACCCCCCTGGCGGGGAGCTGTTTTTT.

This clonotype was found a few times. The CDR3 region is CASSLFGTNTGELFF. The CDR3 DNA is TGTGCCAGCAGTTTATTTGGAACGAACACCGGGGAGCTGTTTTTT. The chain links TRBV27 to TRBJ2-2, with D unresolved. With 1 base removed from V and 0 bases from J, the gap between germline ends came to 6 bases. Germline CDR1 reads MNHEY; CDR2 reads SMNVEV (reference sequence). This CDR3 contains 15 residues.

To note about this clonotype: Being one base from a much bigger clone, this may be a read error. V usage is TRBV12-3 or TRBV12-4 and J usage is TRBJ2-3; unclear D gene. The CDR3 spans 12 residues. V was pared by 6 bases and J by 2 bases, with 6 bases between. In DNA form, the CDR3 reads TGTGCCAGCAGACCGGTCACAGATACGCAGTATTTT. Amino acids: CASRPVTDTQYF.

Many counts were recorded for this clonotype. The V call is TRBV12-3 or TRBV12-4, the J call TRBJ2-2; D is unresolved. V lost 0 bases, J lost 2 bases, and 10 bases lay in between. This CDR3 region has 16 residues. CDR3: CASSLALKINTGELFF. CDR3 in DNA: TGTGCCAGCAGTTTAGCCCTCAAAATAAACACCGGGGAGCTGTTTTTT.

The genes are TRBV11-3 and TRBJ2-5; D remains ambiguous. V was pared by 5 bases and J by 5 bases, with 9 bases between. The CDR3 sequence is 12 residues long. CDR1 and CDR2 (germline): SGHNT, YENEEA. The DNA of the CDR3 is TGTGCCAGCAGCCGAATGTCGGAGACCCAGTACTTC. This sequence encodes CASSRMSETQYF.

In its sample, this clonotype was seen a few times. CDR3 residues: CSVEGGHNYEQYF. The CDR3 nucleotides read TGCAGCGTTGAAGGGGGACACAACTACGAGCAGTACTTC. The chain couples TRBV29-1 to TRBJ2-7, with TRBD1 as a possible D gene (6 bases). Germline V gene sequence: CDR1 SQVTM, CDR2 ANQGSEA. The CDR3 is 13 amino acids. With 1 base removed from V and 3 bases from J, the gap between germline ends came to 10 bases.

This clonotype was detected ten times or more. J is TRBJ1-2 and V is TRBV4-2; perhaps TRBD1 as D (5 bases). The CDR3 runs to 16 residues. V gave up 1 base and J gave up 1 base, with 13 bases separating them. Germline CDR1 reads LGHNA; CDR2 reads YNFKEQ. CDR3 sequence reads: CASSQAGQEDNYGYTF. CDR3 nucleotide sequence: TGTGCCAGCAGCCAAGCGGGGCAGGAGGATAACTATGGCTACACCTTC.

In its sample, this clonotype was seen a few times. This chain joins TRBV7-9 and TRBJ2-3; possible D gene TRBD2, 5 bases. Per the germline V gene, CDR1 is SEHNR and CDR2 is FQNEAQ (reference sequence). The CDR3 length is 20 residues. Trimming removed 4 bases at V and 1 base at J, with 27 bases between. The DNA of the CDR3 is TGTGCCAGCAGCTCGTTCGGCGGGCCAATAAATGCAGGTGGCACAGATACGCAGTATTTT. Translating gives CASSSFGGPINAGGTDTQYF.

This clonotype was observed many times. The J gene is TRBJ1-5, the V gene TRBV19; D is undetermined. CDR1 is LNHDA and CDR2 is SQIVND in the germline V gene (reference sequence). The CDR3 runs 14 residues. Trimming took 9 bases from V and 0 from J, leaving 12 bases between them. The CDR3 spells CASWGWGSNQPQHF. CDR3 in DNA: TGTGCCAGCTGGGGTTGGGGTAGCAATCAGCCCCAGCATTTT. The whole variable domain, remainder taken from reference TRBV19 and TRBJ1-5, is DGGITQSPKYLFRKEGQNVTLSCEQNLNHDAMYWYRQDPGQGLRLIYYSQIVNDFQKGDIAEGYSVSREKKESFPLTVTSAQKNPTAFYLCASWGWGSNQPQHFGDGTRLSIL.

This clonotype has ten or more counts. The gene calls are TRBV4-1 and TRBJ1-2; no clear D gene. Trimming took 0 bases from V and 3 from J, leaving 11 bases between them. CDR1 and CDR2 from the germline V gene are MGHRA and YSYEKL. The CDR3 loop spans 15 amino acids. CDR3 coding DNA: TGCGCCAGCAGCCAAGATCTCCCGGCGGACTATGGCTACACCTTC. Residues: CASSQDLPADYGYTF.

With respect to this clonotype: A much larger clone lies a single base off, so this may be a read error. V is TRBV5-4 and J is TRBJ2-3, with D perhaps matching TRBD1 or TRBD2 (5 bases each). This CDR3 comprises 13 residues. The V gene's germline CDR1 is SGHNT and CDR2 YYREEE (reference sequence). The chain's CDR3 is CSSRAAGTDTQYF. CDR3 nucleotide sequence: TGTTCCAGCAGGGCAGCGGGCACAGATACGCAGTATTTT. The full variable domain, rest sourced from reference TRBV5-4 and TRBJ2-3, is ETGVTQSPTHLIKTRGQQVTLRCSSQSGHNTVSWYQQALGQGPQFIFQYYREEENGRGNFPPRFSGLQFPNYSSELNVNALELDDSALYLCSSRAAGTDTQYFGPGTRLTVL.

This clonotype was detected ten times or more. V usage is TRBV4-3 and J usage is TRBJ2-1; 10 nucleotides line up with TRBD2. The CDR3 has 16 residues. Germline V gene sequence: CDR1 LGHNA, CDR2 YSLEER. The J segment lost 8 bases and the V segment lost 1 base, leaving 8 bases of the junction unmatched. CDR3 nucleotides: TGCGCCAGCAGCCAAGGCTACCCGGGACTAGCGTATGAGCAGTTCTTC. It is translated as CASSQGYPGLAYEQFF.

Turning to this clonotype: A single base separates this from a much larger clone, so it may be a read error. The CDR3 DNA reads TGCAGCGTTGCCTTCGGGACAGGGTTGGACACTGAAGCTTTCTTT. Amino acid sequence: CSVAFGTGLDTEAFF. This chain joins TRBV29-1 and TRBJ1-1, with 9 bases lining up with TRBD1. Trimming cost V 4 bases and J 3 bases; bases outside gene matches: 9. The CDR3 extends over 15 amino acids. CDR1 SQVTM and CDR2 ANQGSEA come from the germline V gene. Supplemented by reference TRBV29-1 and TRBJ1-1, the full variable domain reads SAVISQKPSRDICQRGTSLTIQCQVDSQVTMMFWYRQQPGQSLTLIATANQGSEATYESGFVIDKFPISRPNLTFSTLTVSNMSPEDSSIYLCSVAFGTGLDTEAFFGQGTRLTVV.

This clonotype was picked up many times. The chain links TRBV6-2 or TRBV6-3 to TRBJ1-2; D is unresolved. This CDR3 has 12 amino acids. V dropped 6 bases and J dropped 4 bases, with 9 bases sitting between them. CDR1 and CDR2 (germline): MNHEY, SVGEGT. Here the CDR3 DNA reads TGTGCCAGCAGCCCAGGTAGCTATGGCTACACCTTC. Its protein is CASSPGSYGYTF.

This clonotype was recorded many times. The CDR3 bases are TGTGCCAGCAGCTGGGGTGATCAGCCCCAGCATTTT. Amino acids: CASSWGDQPQHF. This chain connects TRBV5-6 to TRBJ1-5; D remains ambiguous. V dropped 3 bases and J dropped 5 bases, with 6 bases sitting between them. The CDR3 has 12 amino acids. Germline V gives CDR1 SGHDT, CDR2 YYEEEE.

V is TRBV4-1 and J is TRBJ2-5, with TRBD2 matching 13 bases. CDR1 is MGHRA, CDR2 YSYEKL, per germline. The CDR3 has 15 amino acids. The V and J ends lost 3 bases and 6 bases, in that order; junction bases with no gene match: 4. The CDR3 DNA is TGCGCCAGCAGCCAGACTAGCGGGGGGTTTCAGACCCAGTACTTC. Translation: CASSQTSGGFQTQYF.

This clonotype was detected many times. The gene calls are TRBV12-3 or TRBV12-4 and TRBJ1-3; maybe TRBD1 (6 bases). The CDR3 is made up of 16 amino acids. Trimming removed 5 bases at V and 5 bases at J, with 19 bases between. The CDR3 DNA is TGTGCCAGCAGTCCTGACCGGGACACCGTACGAAACACCATATATTTT. Amino acids: CASSPDRDTVRNTIYF.

The sample holds a few counts of this clonotype. The chain has TRBV11-1 and TRBJ2-7; 10 positions match TRBD1. Germline CDR1 and CDR2: SGHAT and FQDESV (reference sequence). J lost 3 bases, V lost 5 bases, and 13 bases had no gene match. CDR3 size: 17 residues. The CDR3 spells CASSPRGSGTGDYEQYF. CDR3 DNA sequence: TGTGCCAGCAGCCCAAGGGGGAGTGGGACAGGGGACTACGAGCAGTACTTC.

This clonotype was seen repeatedly, ten times or more. The chain carries TRBV28 and TRBJ2-3; D not resolved. With 2 bases removed from V and 0 bases from J, the gap between germline ends came to 15 bases. CDR1 and CDR2 (germline): MDHEN, SYDVKM. This CDR3 spans 17 amino acids. The CDR3 coding sequence is TGTGCCAGCAGTTTAGGTTTTGACGGCAGCAGCACAGATACGCAGTATTTT. Protein: CASSLGFDGSSTDTQYF.

This clonotype showed up many times. The rearrangement links TRBV6-5 to TRBJ2-1; D is tentatively TRBD1 or TRBD2 (5 bases each). The CDR3 totals 16 residues. In germline, CDR1 is MNHEY, CDR2 SVGAGI. The ends were cut back, 0 bases at V and 7 bases at J, with 16 bases in the middle. CDR3 loop: CASSYSGTSPTNEQFF. CDR3 coding DNA: TGTGCCAGCAGTTACTCGGGGACCTCGCCGACTAATGAGCAGTTCTTC.

This clonotype was seen repeatedly, ten times or more. The chain carries TRBV7-8 and TRBJ2-3, with 7 bases aligning to TRBD1. Unmatched junction bases numbered 5, after V lost 2 bases and J lost 3 bases. Germline V lookup: CDR1 SGHVS, CDR2 FQNEAQ. This CDR3 has 15 amino acids. Written as DNA, the CDR3 is TGTGCCAGCAGCTTAAGAGGGGGCCTTACAGATACGCAGTATTTT. Protein sequence: CASSLRGGLTDTQYF.

This clonotype was detected ten times or more. This chain links TRBV2 with TRBJ2-7; the match to TRBD2 covers 9 bases. Germline V gene sequence: CDR1 SNHLY, CDR2 FYNNEI. The CDR3 is 14 residues long. Trimming at V came to 8 bases and at J to 6 bases, leaving 11 bases not matched to a gene. The CDR3 DNA reads as TGTGCCAGCCAACGGGCGGGAGGGCCCGTCGAGCAGTACTTC. Amino acids: CASQRAGGPVEQYF.

The genes are TRBV6-2 or TRBV6-3 and TRBJ2-7; 8 bases are a match to TRBD2. The V segment lost 8 bases and the J segment 5 bases; nucleotides outside the gene matches: 11. There are 14 residues in the CDR3. Germline V gives CDR1 MNHEY, CDR2 SVGEGT. CDR3 sequence (DNA): TGTGCCAGCTCGGGGGGCGGGAGGAACGACGAGCAGTACTTC. Protein: CASSGGGRNDEQYF.

This clonotype was found many times. This sequence joins TRBV7-9 and TRBJ2-7; 8 bases fit TRBD1. The CDR3 has 14 amino acids. Germline V gene sequence: CDR1 SEHNR, CDR2 FQNEAQ (reference sequence). With 5 bases clipped from V and 4 bases from J, the junction kept 7 bases outside the gene matches. In DNA, the CDR3 is TGTGCCAGCAGCGCTTGGACAGGGATGTACGAGCAGTACTTC. It translates to CASSAWTGMYEQYF.

As concerns this clonotype: A much more abundant neighbour one base away suggests this may be a read error. The rearrangement links TRBV21-1 to TRBJ2-6; the table's D call, TRBD1, has no DNA check behind it. TRBV21-1 is labeled a pseudogene. CDR3 size: 18 residues. The CDR3 reads CASSKAGGGSSGTNVLTF. In DNA form, the CDR3 reads TGTGCCAGCAGCAAAGCCGGGGGCGGTAGCTCTGGGACCAACGTCCTGACTTTC.

A remark on this clonotype: Just one base apart from a much larger clone, this may be a read error. The chain joins TRBV28 to TRBJ2-5; 9 nucleotides agree with TRBD1. V shed 11 bases and J 5 bases; nucleotides not matched to a gene: 12. The CDR3 is made up of 14 amino acids. CDR1 is MDHEN and CDR2 is SYDVKM in the germline V gene. CDR3 in amino acids: CAGTTGGWSETQYF. The CDR3 nucleotides are TGTGCCGGCACCACAGGGGGCTGGAGCGAGACCCAGTACTTC.

In its sample, this clonotype was seen many times. V is TRBV7-2 and J is TRBJ2-5, with TRBD1 as a possible D gene (5 bases). CDR1 SGHTA and CDR2 FQGNSA come from the germline V gene. The CDR3 is 14 amino acids. V lost 3 bases to trimming and J lost 5 bases, with 13 bases between them. The DNA of the CDR3 is TGTGCCAGCAGCTTGGGCCCAGGGCTTGAGACCCAGTACTTC. This translates into CASSLGPGLETQYF.

In the case of this clonotype: One end of the junction varies from germline; a read error may be responsible. The chain couples TRBV11-2 to TRBJ1-2, with TRBD1 as a possible D gene (5 bases). Germline-derived CDR1 and CDR2 are SGHAT and FQNNGV. There are 14 residues in the CDR3. CDR3 residues: CARSPLEDIYGYTF. CDR3 in DNA: TGTGCCCGCAGCCCTTTGGAGGACATCTATGGCTACACCTTC.

This clonotype has at least ten counts. The rearrangement links TRBV13 to TRBJ1-1; 10 positions match TRBD1. This CDR3 has 16 residues. Germline CDR1 is PRHDT and CDR2 is FYEKMQ (reference sequence). With V trimmed by 4 bases and J by 4 bases, 9 bases remained unmatched. CDR3 DNA: TGTGCCAGCAGCTCCCCCCGGGACAGGGGATCCACTGAAGCTTTCTTT. As protein: CASSSPRDRGSTEAFF.

Many counts were recorded for this clonotype. The chain carries TRBV29-1 and TRBJ1-5, with D hard to call. This CDR3 comprises 13 residues. V lost 4 bases and J lost 6, with 13 bases in between. Germline CDR1 is SQVTM and CDR2 is ANQGSEA. This chain's CDR3 is CSVAAGSGQPQHF. CDR3 DNA: TGCAGCGTTGCCGCAGGCTCGGGTCAGCCCCAGCATTTT.

This clonotype has ten or more counts. V gene TRBV12-3 or TRBV12-4 combines with J gene TRBJ2-7, with D perhaps TRBD2 (6 bases). V dropped 6 bases and J dropped 2 bases, with 14 bases sitting between them. The CDR3 sequence is 14 residues long. CDR3 amino acids: CASSPPGLPYEQYF. CDR3 DNA: TGTGCCAGCAGCCCGCCGGGACTGCCCTACGAGCAGTACTTC.

The chain uses TRBV6-5 and TRBJ2-7; 11 bases match TRBD2. The CDR3 has 18 residues. V shed 0 bases and J 2 bases; nucleotides not matched to a gene: 9. Germline CDR1 reads MNHEY; CDR2 reads SVGAGI. The CDR3 DNA reads TGTGCCAGCAGTTACTCGATATTCCGTAGCGGGAGGGCCTACGAGCAGTACTTC. Translating it yields CASSYSIFRSGRAYEQYF.